This entry is about one T cell receptor (beta chain). The length of the CDR3 is 14 residues. The V gene end was trimmed by 7 bases and the J gene end by 3 bases; junction bases not matched to a gene: 3. Germline CDR1 is SGDLS and CDR2 is YYNGEE. These data originate in a study of OX40 agonist ivuxolimab in advanced cancers. The data were produced by immunoSEQ multiplex PCR, yet TCRdb's version contains in-frame clones alone and is incomplete. The table has some 72,000 clones, approximately 90% seen once. The sampling schedule covered blood at baseline, cycle 4 day 1, and cycle 7 day 1. The sequence came from an adult with an advanced solid tumor such as melanoma, head and neck, liver or kidney cancer. The chain is built from TRBV9 and TRBJ2-1, with 11 bases that match TRBD2. Sequencing used CD4+ or CD8+ T cells sorted from blood, obtained in a trial of the OX40 agonist ivuxolimab. Written as DNA, the CDR3 is TGTGCCAGCGGACTAGCGGGCGACTACAATGAGCAGTTCTTC. Its protein product is CASGLAGDYNEQFF.